Listed below are T cell receptor beta chains from one sample, sequenced in a study of PD-1 blockade in mismatch repair-deficient tumors. Libraries were prepared by immunoSEQ multiplex PCR; TCRdb keeps only in-frame clonotypes and omits some of them. The sample carries 120,000 or so clones, 86% recorded once. Sequenced here: peripheral blood, sampled 44 weeks after starting pembrolizumab. The receptors derive from an adult with mismatch repair-deficient cancer. The CDR3 runs from the conserved cysteine through the conserved F or W. Fields, in order: clone size, J gene, D gene, V gene, CDR3 protein, CDR3 DNA. The D gene is left open where the match is weak. The size entry is marked missing in some rows and otherwise reads once, few, many or a size class.

clone size: .; J gene: TRBJ2-6; D gene: .; V gene: TRBV6-5; CDR3 protein: CASSYGGSSGANVLTF; CDR3 DNA: TGTGCCAGCAGTTATGGAGGGTCTTCTGGGGCCAACGTCCTGACTTTC
clone size: .; J gene: TRBJ2-2; D gene: TRBD2; V gene: TRBV5-1; CDR3 protein: CASSPSLAGVTGELFF; CDR3 DNA: TGCGCCAGCAGCCCGTCACTAGCGGGAGTTACCGGGGAGCTGTTTTTT
clone size: .; J gene: TRBJ2-2; D gene: .; V gene: TRBV6-1; CDR3 protein: CASKAGVTGELFF; CDR3 DNA: TGTGCCAGCAAAGCCGGAGTCACCGGGGAGCTGTTTTTT
clone size: few; J gene: TRBJ2-1; D gene: .; V gene: TRBV18; CDR3 protein: CASSPQGYEQFF; CDR3 DNA: TGTGCCAGCTCACCACAGGGCTATGAGCAGTTCTTC
clone size: .; J gene: TRBJ2-5; D gene: .; V gene: TRBV29-1; CDR3 protein: CSVETGAQETQYF; CDR3 DNA: TGCAGCGTTGAAACAGGCGCCCAAGAGACCCAGTACTTC
clone size: .; J gene: TRBJ2-1; D gene: TRBD2; V gene: TRBV2; CDR3 protein: CASSEGGTSYNEQFF; CDR3 DNA: TGTGCCAGCAGTGAGGGGGGGACCTCCTACAATGAGCAGTTCTTC
clone size: .; J gene: TRBJ2-1; D gene: .; V gene: TRBV7-9; CDR3 protein: CASSHGAGRGLYNEQFF; CDR3 DNA: TGTGCCAGCAGTCACGGGGCAGGGCGGGGGCTTTACAATGAGCAGTTCTTC
clone size: .; J gene: TRBJ1-1; D gene: .; V gene: TRBV27; CDR3 protein: CASSFTGLFLDEAFF; CDR3 DNA: TGTGCCAGCAGTTTTACCGGACTGTTTCTGGATGAAGCTTTCTTT
clone size: .; J gene: TRBJ2-7; D gene: TRBD2; V gene: TRBV5-3; CDR3 protein: CARSRSSGGTYEQYF; CDR3 DNA: TGTGCCAGAAGCCGATCAAGCGGGGGGACCTACGAGCAGTACTTC
clone size: .; J gene: TRBJ1-2; D gene: .; V gene: TRBV11-2; CDR3 protein: CASSHYNRGAGEGNYGYTF; CDR3 DNA: TGTGCCAGCAGCCACTACAATAGGGGGGCCGGTGAGGGAAACTATGGCTACACCTTC
clone size: .; J gene: TRBJ1-1; D gene: .; V gene: TRBV13; CDR3 protein: CASSRDGYLAEAFF; CDR3 DNA: TGTGCCAGCAGCAGGGACGGTTATCTCGCTGAAGCTTTCTTT